This TCR beta chain appears in the sequencing data of a study of shared clonotypes between healthy human individuals. Study-wide results and limits: Between four donors, naive CD4 clonotypes were shared at a level of around 5.2%. The study generally estimated greater richness for naive than memory subsets.

Memory CD4+ cells were the fraction left after CD45RA+ naive selection. This clone was counted once. Its target is unknown. Libraries were prepared by immunoSEQ multiplex PCR; TCRdb keeps only in-frame clonotypes and omits some of them. The sample contains fewer than 850,000 clones, approximately 75% of which appear only once. The CDR3 length is 12 residues. The ends were cut back, 7 bases at V and 2 bases at J, with 12 bases in the middle. Germline CDR1 SQVTM, CDR2 ANQGSEA. J is TRBJ2-7 and V is TRBV29-1, with unresolved D. The TCR originated in a woman aged 30 to 39 in good health. The sequencing sample was made of memory CD4+ T cells sorted from blood. The subset here: CD45RA-negative fraction. The CDR3 DNA reads TGCAGCGCAGCACAGAGCCCCTACGAGCAGTACTTC. It translates to CSAAQSPYEQYF.